Each of the 11 T cell receptor beta chains below was sequenced from the same sample in a study of regulatory T cells in long-lasting Graves disease. The time point is: newly diagnosed GD, antithyroid drugs for less than 3 months. PBMCs provided the RNA from which the TCR library was made. In building TCR beta libraries, iRepertoire HTBI primers were used together with Arm-PCR of CDR3 regions. From the multiplex PCR reads, TCRdb called clonotypes with MiXCR, one entry per CDR3 protein. The top ten clones hold around 20% of a sample with some 350,000 distinct CDR3 sequences, around 15% of them seen once. The same data also contributed to another study, on T cells in Graves' hyperthyroidism and ophthalmopathy.

The sequencing here drew on peripheral blood mononuclear cells (PBMCs), taken at new diagnosis, from a patient treated with antithyroid drugs. These receptor sequences come from a woman aged 18-29 years with Graves disease.

The chain is built from TRBV29-1 and TRBJ2-3; 7 bases match TRBD2. CDR3 length: 14 residues. V shed 3 bases, J shed 1 base, and the junction held 4 bases outside the gene matches. Per germline, CDR1 SQVTM and CDR2 ANQGSEA. This CDR3 reads CSVDFGGGTDTQYF. The CDR3 DNA reads TGCAGCGTTGACTTTGGGGGGGGCACAGATACGCAGTATTTT.

This clonotype was picked up many times. The chain carries TRBV28 and TRBJ2-1; 15 nucleotides agree with TRBD2. The V segment lost 4 bases and the J segment 4 bases; nucleotides outside the gene matches: 14. The length of the CDR3 is 20 residues. Germline CDR1 MDHEN, CDR2 SYDVKM. The CDR3 sequence: CASSSLGTSGRLDRYNEQFF. The DNA for the CDR3 is TGTGCCAGCAGTTCCCTCGGGACTAGCGGGAGGCTCGACCGGTACAATGAGCAGTTCTTC.

This clonotype was counted at least ten times. The J gene is TRBJ2-1, the V gene TRBV10-3, with 9 bases that match TRBD2. Germline values: CDR1 ENHRY, CDR2 SYGVKD. This CDR3 is 15 amino acids long. V shed 7 bases and J 5 bases; nucleotides not matched to a gene: 9. The CDR3 spells CAINPSSGEDNEQFF. CDR3 coding DNA: TGTGCCATCAACCCGTCTAGCGGGGAAGACAATGAGCAGTTCTTC.

This clonotype has at least ten counts. CDR3 sequence: CASRLDRGSYEQYF. In nucleotides, the CDR3 is TGTGCCAGCAGATTGGACAGGGGTTCCTACGAGCAGTACTTC. The V call is TRBV12-3 or TRBV12-4, the J call TRBJ2-7; 9 bases agree with TRBD1. The J segment lost 1 base and the V segment lost 6 bases, leaving 4 bases of the junction unmatched. This CDR3 comprises 14 residues.

The chain combines TRBV5-1 with TRBJ2-7; tentatively, D is TRBD1 (6 bases). Germline V gives CDR1 SGHRS, CDR2 YFSETQ. CDR3 length: 14 amino acids. V lost 4 bases to trimming and J lost 0 bases, with 11 bases between them. The CDR3 DNA is TGCGCCAGCAGCCCAATACAGGGCTCCTACGAGCAGTACTTC. Its protein is CASSPIQGSYEQYF. The variable domain in full, with the rest retrieved from reference TRBV5-1 and TRBJ2-7, is KAGVTQTPRYLIKTRGQQVTLSCSPISGHRSVSWYQQTPGQGLQFLFEYFSETQRNKGNFPGRFSGRQFSNSRSEMNVSTLELGDSALYLCASSPIQGSYEQYFGPGTRLTVT.

This clonotype was counted ten times or more. The chain joins TRBV30 to TRBJ2-1; D remains unclear. CDR3 length: 13 amino acids. Germline V gene data show CDR1 as GTSNPN and CDR2 as SVGIG (reference sequence). With 7 bases removed from V and 7 bases from J, the gap between germline ends came to 17 bases. The chain's CDR3 is CAYTRSVGNEQFF. CDR3 in DNA: TGTGCCTACACGAGGAGCGTGGGTAATGAGCAGTTCTTC.

This clonotype was recorded once. This chain connects TRBV11-2 to TRBJ1-1; perhaps TRBD1 as D (5 bases). The CDR3 runs 17 residues. V lost 0 bases, J lost 4 bases, and 18 bases lay in between. CDR1 and CDR2 (germline): SGHAT, FQNNGV. CDR3 sequence reads: CASSLDLWPGPPTEAFF. The DNA of the CDR3 is TGTGCCAGCAGCTTAGATCTCTGGCCGGGGCCGCCCACTGAAGCTTTCTTT.

This clonotype was recorded at least ten times. The genes are TRBV24-1 and TRBJ2-1; TRBD1 is a possible D gene (6 bases). The V and J ends lost 3 bases and 3 bases respectively, with 8 bases between them. The CDR3 extends over 14 amino acids. Germline CDR1 is KGHDR and CDR2 is SFDVKD. The CDR3 loop is CATSDHRDYNEQFF. The CDR3 DNA is TGTGCCACCAGTGATCACAGGGACTACAATGAGCAGTTCTTC.

This clonotype was picked up many times. This chain uses TRBV30 with TRBJ2-1; TRBD2 aligns across 9 bases. The CDR3 spans 14 residues. The junction had 4 bases not matched to a gene; V was cut back by 5 bases and J by 2 bases. Germline assignment: CDR1 GTSNPN and CDR2 SVGIG (reference sequence). The CDR3 bases are TGTGCCTGGCAGCGGGGGGAAACCTACAATGAGCAGTTCTTC. Amino acids: CAWQRGETYNEQFF.

The table lists this clonotype with many counts. The chain carries TRBV20-1 and TRBJ2-5, with 10 bases that match TRBD1. The CDR3 is made up of 15 amino acids. V was clipped by 6 bases and J by 5 bases; unmatched bases: 12. Germline assignment: CDR1 DFQATT and CDR2 SNEGSKA (reference sequence). CDR3 region: CSAPGQGSRWETQYF. CDR3 in DNA: TGCAGTGCCCCGGGACAGGGGTCAAGGTGGGAGACCCAGTACTTC.

This clonotype came up many times. The CDR3: CASSLSGNEQFF. In DNA, the CDR3 is TGTGCCAGCAGTTTAAGTGGCAATGAGCAGTTCTTC. The chain joins TRBV27 to TRBJ2-1, with D unresolved. Trimming removed 2 bases from V and 6 bases from J, with 5 bases in between. CDR1 MNHEY and CDR2 SMNVEV come from the germline V gene (reference sequence). This CDR3 is built from 12 residues.